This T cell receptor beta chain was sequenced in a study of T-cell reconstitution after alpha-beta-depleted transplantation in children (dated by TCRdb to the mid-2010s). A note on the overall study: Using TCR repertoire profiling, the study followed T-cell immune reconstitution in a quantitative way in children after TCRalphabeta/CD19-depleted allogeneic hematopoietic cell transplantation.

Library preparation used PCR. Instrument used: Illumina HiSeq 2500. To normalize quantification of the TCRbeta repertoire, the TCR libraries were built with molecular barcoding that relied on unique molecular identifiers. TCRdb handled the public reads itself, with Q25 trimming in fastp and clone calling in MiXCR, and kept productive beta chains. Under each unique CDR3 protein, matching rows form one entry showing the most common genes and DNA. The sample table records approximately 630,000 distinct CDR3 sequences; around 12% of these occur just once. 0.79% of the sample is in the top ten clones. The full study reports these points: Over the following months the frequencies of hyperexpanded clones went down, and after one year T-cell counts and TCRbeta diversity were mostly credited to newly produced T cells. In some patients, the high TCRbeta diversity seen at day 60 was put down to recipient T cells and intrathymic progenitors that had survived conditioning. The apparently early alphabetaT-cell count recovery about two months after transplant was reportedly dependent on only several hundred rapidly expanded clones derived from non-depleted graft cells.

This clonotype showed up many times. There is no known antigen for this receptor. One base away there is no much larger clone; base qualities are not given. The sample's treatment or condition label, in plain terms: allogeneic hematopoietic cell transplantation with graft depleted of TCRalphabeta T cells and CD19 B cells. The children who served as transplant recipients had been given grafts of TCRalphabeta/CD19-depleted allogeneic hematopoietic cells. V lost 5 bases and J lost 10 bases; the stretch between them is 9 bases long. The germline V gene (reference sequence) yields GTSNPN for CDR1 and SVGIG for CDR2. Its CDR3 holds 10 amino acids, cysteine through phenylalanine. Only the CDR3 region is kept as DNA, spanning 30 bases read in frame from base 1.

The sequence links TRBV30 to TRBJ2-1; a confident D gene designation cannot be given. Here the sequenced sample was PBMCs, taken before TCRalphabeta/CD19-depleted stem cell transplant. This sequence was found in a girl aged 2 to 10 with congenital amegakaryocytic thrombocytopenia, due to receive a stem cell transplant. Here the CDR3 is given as CAWEDGEQFF. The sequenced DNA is TGTGCCTGGGAAGACGGAGAGCAGTTCTTC.